Below are 19 T cell receptor beta chains sequenced from a single sample in a study of T cells in Graves' hyperthyroidism and ophthalmopathy. It was RNA transcripts that yielded the amplified TCR beta CDR3 regions. First-round RT-PCR of the TCR CDR3 relied on the HTBI primer set. Each CDR3 protein is one row after TCRdb ran MiXCR on the multiplex PCR reads. The sample includes fewer than 350,000 distinct CDR3 sequences, 15% to 20% of them seen just once. The material sequenced was blood. Every receptor here comes from a woman in her forties or fifties with Graves' hyperthyroidism.

This clonotype was detected ten times or more. CDR3 in amino acids: CASSSGQGYGYTF. The CDR3 DNA is TGTGCCAGCAGTTCCGGACAGGGCTATGGCTACACCTTC. J is TRBJ1-2 and V is TRBV28; TRBD1 matches 8 bases. The germline gives CDR1 MDHEN, CDR2 SYDVKM. This CDR3 is built from 13 residues. V shed 4 bases and J 4 bases; nucleotides not matched to a gene: 2.

In this sample, this clonotype turned up many times. This chain connects TRBV18 to TRBJ1-1; the D gene is possibly TRBD1 (5 bases). CDR3 length: 15 amino acids. V was trimmed by 2 bases and J by 0 bases, leaving 10 bases between them. Germline V lookup: CDR1 KGHSH, CDR2 LQKENI. CDR3 DNA: TGTGCCAGCTCACCAGGGAAGGGGATGAACACTGAAGCTTTCTTT. Translation: CASSPGKGMNTEAFF.

This clonotype was observed a handful of times. CDR3 amino acids: CASSVSPQGYYEQYF. The DNA of the CDR3 is TGTGCCAGCAGCGTTTCCCCGCAGGGCTACTACGAGCAGTACTTC. The chain joins TRBV9 to TRBJ2-7, with a possible D match to TRBD1 (5 bases). Germline V lookup: CDR1 SGDLS, CDR2 YYNGEE. The CDR3 runs 15 residues. The V end was cut by 2 bases, the J end by 3 bases, with 15 bases between.

At least ten counts were recorded for this clonotype. The chain employs TRBV18 and TRBJ2-3; D unclear. CDR1 and CDR2 from the germline V gene are KGHSH and LQKENI. The CDR3 has 13 residues. The V end was cut by 8 bases, the J end by 2 bases, with 11 bases between. The CDR3 DNA is TGTGCCAGCAGCTTAGCCTCCACAGATACGCAGTATTTT. As protein: CASSLASTDTQYF.

The chain has TRBV28 and TRBJ2-7, with TRBD1 matching over 9 bases. From germline, CDR1 is MDHEN and CDR2 SYDVKM. V trimming: 6 bases; J trimming: 5 bases; junction bases outside the gene matches: 5. This CDR3 has 13 residues. CDR3 sequence (DNA): TGTGCCAGCAGCCCGGGACAGGGTCACGAGCAGTACTTC. Protein sequence: CASSPGQGHEQYF.

This clonotype has ten or more counts. V and J are TRBV6-2 or TRBV6-3 and TRBJ2-7; D gene ambiguous. This CDR3 is built from 13 residues. V was shortened by 0 bases and J by 7 bases, with 10 bases between the two germline ends. Per the germline V gene, CDR1 is MNHEY and CDR2 is SVGEGT. The CDR3 coding sequence is TGTGCCAGCAGTTACTCGAGGAGTCAGGAGCAGTACTTC. This translates into CASSYSRSQEQYF.

The J gene is TRBJ2-5, the V gene TRBV13, with 7 bases that match TRBD1. Losses at the gene ends were 3 bases for V and 1 base for J; bases not matched to a gene: 5. The CDR3 runs 15 residues. Per germline, CDR1 PRHDT and CDR2 FYEKMQ (reference sequence). The CDR3 DNA is TGTGCCAGCAGCTTGCAGGGGGAACTCCAAGAGACCCAGTACTTC. Translating it yields CASSLQGELQETQYF.

On this clonotype itself: One end of the junction fails to match germline, which may point to a read error. J is TRBJ2-1 and V is TRBV5-1; no definite D call. Per the germline V gene, CDR1 is SGHRS and CDR2 is YFSETQ. The CDR3 loop spans 13 amino acids. CDR3 in amino acids: CASSPRQVGEQFF. CDR3 nucleotide sequence: TGTGCCAGCAGTCCCCGCCAGGTGGGTGAGCAGTTCTTC.

This clonotype was seen a handful of times. This sequence joins TRBV20-1 and TRBJ2-1, with a tentative D call TRBD1 (6 bases). From germline, CDR1 is DFQATT and CDR2 SNEGSKA (reference sequence). V lost 6 bases and J 0 bases, leaving 21 bases between the germline ends. The CDR3 has 17 residues. The CDR3 is CSADLQDSKSSYNEQFF. DNA for the CDR3: TGCAGTGCCGATCTCCAGGACAGTAAAAGCTCCTACAATGAGCAGTTCTTC.

This clonotype has more than one count but fewer than ten. The chain uses TRBV7-6 and TRBJ2-2; D not certain. V lost 5 bases, J lost 8 bases, and 12 bases lay in between. CDR3 size: 13 residues. The germline gives CDR1 SGHVS, CDR2 FNYEAQ. DNA of the CDR3: TGTGCCAGCAGCCGGGTTCTATCTGGGGAGCTGTTTTTT. Encoded protein: CASSRVLSGELFF.

The count of this clonotype is one. A much larger clonotype is one base distant, so this may be a read error. The chain uses TRBV20-1 and TRBJ2-5, with a possible D match to TRBD2 (7 bases). V was pared by 1 base and J by 3 bases, with 15 bases between. Germline loops: CDR1 DFQATT, CDR2 SNEGSKA (reference sequence). CDR3 length: 15 amino acids. The CDR3 DNA is TGCAGTGCTAGAGGGACTAGGGGGGTAGAAGAGACCCAGTACTTC. Its translation: CSARGTRGVEETQYF.

This clonotype was seen repeatedly, ten times or more. The rearrangement uses TRBV12-3 or TRBV12-4 and TRBJ2-5, with 10 bases aligning to TRBD2. CDR3 length equals 15 residues. With V trimmed by 1 base and J by 3 bases, 2 bases remained unmatched. Here the CDR3 reads CASSLGTSGKETQYF. The CDR3 bases are TGTGCCAGCAGTTTAGGGACTAGCGGAAAAGAGACCCAGTACTTC.

This clonotype showed up just a few times. This chain joins TRBV13 and TRBJ2-7; 15 bases are a match to TRBD2. Unmatched junction bases numbered 5, after V lost 3 bases and J lost 2 bases. The CDR3 runs to 17 residues. Looked up from germline, CDR1 is PRHDT and CDR2 is FYEKMQ (reference sequence). The CDR3 sequence: CASSLGLAGGQTYEQYV. CDR3 coding DNA: TGTGCCAGCAGCTTGGGACTAGCGGGGGGCCAAACCTACGAGCAGTACGTC.

This clonotype has only a few counts. J is TRBJ1-4 and V is TRBV20-1, with a weak D call TRBD1 (6 bases). V gave up 5 bases and J gave up 4 bases, with 14 bases separating them. CDR1 DFQATT and CDR2 SNEGSKA come from the germline V gene (reference sequence). The CDR3 is 14 amino acids. The CDR3 protein is CSAGRGGLNEKLFF. The CDR3 DNA sequence: TGCAGTGCTGGTCGGGGGGGGCTTAATGAAAAACTGTTTTTT.

This clonotype has a handful of counts. This chain links TRBV27 with TRBJ2-1, with TRBD2 matching over 11 bases. J lost 4 bases, V lost 4 bases, and 12 bases had no gene match. Germline values: CDR1 MNHEY, CDR2 SMNVEV (reference sequence). The CDR3 has 18 amino acids. The CDR3 DNA follows: TGTGCCAGCAGTTCCCTTAGCGGGAGGGGAGGGGATTACAATGAGCAGTTCTTC. Encoded protein: CASSSLSGRGGDYNEQFF.

There are many counts of this clonotype. The chain uses TRBV5-1 and TRBJ2-7; TRBD2 matches at 7 bases. CDR1 and CDR2 from the germline V gene are SGHRS and YFSETQ. V dropped 4 bases and J dropped 1; count of bases not matched to a gene: 2. This CDR3 comprises 13 residues. CDR3 region: CASSLAESYEQYF. The CDR3 DNA is TGCGCCAGCAGCCTAGCGGAATCCTACGAGCAGTACTTC.

Ten or more counts support this clonotype. The CDR3 DNA reads TGTGCCAGCAGTCCATGGCCCGACAGTAGCAATCAGCCCCAGCATTTT. Amino acids: CASSPWPDSSNQPQHF. The chain is built from TRBV27 and TRBJ1-5, with D perhaps TRBD1 (5 bases). V lost 5 bases to trimming and J lost 0 bases, with 14 bases between them. Germline V CDR1 and CDR2: MNHEY, SMNVEV (reference sequence). The length of the CDR3 is 16 residues.

A few counts support this clonotype. This sequence joins TRBV4-1 and TRBJ2-1; 11 positions agree with TRBD2. Trimming took 4 bases from V and 8 from J; bases not matched to a gene: 7. Germline V gives CDR1 MGHRA, CDR2 YSYEKL. The CDR3 is made up of 15 amino acids. In DNA form, the CDR3 reads TGCGCCAGCAGCCGGACTAGCGGGCTTCTTGATGAGCAGTTCTTC. Its protein is CASSRTSGLLDEQFF.

This clonotype occurred many times. The CDR3 spells CASSSGQTTDTQYF. The DNA for the CDR3 is TGTGCCAGCAGCTCGGGACAGACCACAGATACGCAGTATTTT. This chain uses TRBV7-9 with TRBJ2-3; 7 nucleotides align to TRBD1. Germline V gives CDR1 SEHNR, CDR2 FQNEAQ (reference sequence). CDR3 length: 14 amino acids. V gave up 4 bases and J gave up 2 bases; unmatched junction bases: 3.